These 5 T cell receptor beta chains came from one sample sequenced in a study of OX40 agonist ivuxolimab in advanced cancers. The repertoire was sequenced with immunoSEQ multiplex PCR; TCRdb's copy has only in-frame clones and lacks some. The sample holds tens of thousands of clones, approximately 83% seen once. Sequencing used CD4+ or CD8+ T cells sorted from blood, obtained in a trial of the OX40 agonist ivuxolimab. These receptors were obtained from an adult with an advanced solid tumor such as melanoma, head and neck, liver or kidney cancer.

The chain combines TRBV11-2 with TRBJ1-1, with D perhaps TRBD1 (5 bases). The germline gives CDR1 SGHAT, CDR2 FQNNGV. V lost 5 bases and J lost 4, with 17 bases in between. The CDR3 is 15 residues long. The CDR3 protein is CASSEAWGSGTEAFF. Written as DNA, the CDR3 is TGTGCCAGCAGCGAAGCCTGGGGGAGCGGCACTGAAGCTTTCTTT.

This chain connects TRBV13 to TRBJ2-1; tentative D call: TRBD2 (5 bases). The CDR3 is 16 amino acids. Trimming took 1 base from V and 0 from J, leaving 10 bases between them. Germline CDR1 is PRHDT and CDR2 is FYEKMQ (reference sequence). CDR3 in amino acids: CASSLAGVSSYNEQFF. In nucleotides, the CDR3 is TGTGCCAGCAGCTTAGCCGGGGTAAGCTCCTACAATGAGCAGTTCTTC.

The rearrangement links TRBV5-1 to TRBJ2-7; 13 bases fit TRBD2. V was pared by 4 bases and J by 2 bases, with 3 bases of the junction left unmatched. Germline values: CDR1 SGHRS, CDR2 YFSETQ. This CDR3 comprises 15 residues. The CDR3 sequence is CASSGGLAGTYEQYF. The CDR3 DNA is TGCGCCAGCAGCGGGGGACTAGCGGGGACCTACGAGCAGTACTTC.

The chain couples TRBV7-3 to TRBJ2-2, with a tentative D call TRBD1 (6 bases). V lost 4 bases and J lost 8, with 11 bases in between. Germline loops: CDR1 SGHTA, CDR2 FQGTGA. CDR3 size: 13 residues. Written as DNA, the CDR3 is TGTGCCAGCAGCTATGGAGACAGGGGGGAGCTGTTTTTT. Translation: CASSYGDRGELFF.

J is TRBJ2-1 and V is TRBV20-1; D ambiguous. Germline V gives CDR1 DFQATT, CDR2 SNEGSKA (reference sequence). Trimming took 7 bases from V and 3 from J, leaving 7 bases between them. The CDR3 loop spans 11 amino acids. Here the CDR3 DNA reads TGCAGTGGCCACAGCTACAATGAGCAGTTCTTC. It specifies CSGHSYNEQFF.